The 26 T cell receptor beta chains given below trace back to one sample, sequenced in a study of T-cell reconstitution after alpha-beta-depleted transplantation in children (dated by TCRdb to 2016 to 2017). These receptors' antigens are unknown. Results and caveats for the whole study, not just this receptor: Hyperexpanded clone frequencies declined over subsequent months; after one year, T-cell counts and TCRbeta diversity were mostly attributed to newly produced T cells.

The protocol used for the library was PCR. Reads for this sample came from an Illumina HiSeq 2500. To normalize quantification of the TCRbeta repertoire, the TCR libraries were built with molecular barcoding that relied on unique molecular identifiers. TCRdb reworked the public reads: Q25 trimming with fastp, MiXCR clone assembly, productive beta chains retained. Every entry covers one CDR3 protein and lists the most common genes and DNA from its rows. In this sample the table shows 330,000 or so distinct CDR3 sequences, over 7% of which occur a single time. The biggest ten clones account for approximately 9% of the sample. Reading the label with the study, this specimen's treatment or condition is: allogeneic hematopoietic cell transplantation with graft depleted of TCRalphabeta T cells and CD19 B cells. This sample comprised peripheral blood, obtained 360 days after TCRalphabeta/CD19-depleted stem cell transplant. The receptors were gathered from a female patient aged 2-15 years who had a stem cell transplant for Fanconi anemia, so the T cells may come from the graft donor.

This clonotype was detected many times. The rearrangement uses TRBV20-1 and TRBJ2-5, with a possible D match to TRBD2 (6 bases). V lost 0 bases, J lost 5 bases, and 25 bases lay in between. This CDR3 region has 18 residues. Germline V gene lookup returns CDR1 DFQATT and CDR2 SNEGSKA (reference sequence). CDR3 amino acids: CSARDGGRTIVPRETQYF. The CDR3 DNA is TGCAGTGCTAGAGACGGGGGTCGGACTATAGTTCCCAGGGAGACCCAGTACTTC.

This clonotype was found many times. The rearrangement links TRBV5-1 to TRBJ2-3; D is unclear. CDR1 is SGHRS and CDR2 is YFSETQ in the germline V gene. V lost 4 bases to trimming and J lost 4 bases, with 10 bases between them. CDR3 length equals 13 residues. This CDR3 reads CASSPVGPDTQYF. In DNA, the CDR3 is TGCGCCAGCAGCCCCGTAGGGCCAGATACGCAGTATTTT.

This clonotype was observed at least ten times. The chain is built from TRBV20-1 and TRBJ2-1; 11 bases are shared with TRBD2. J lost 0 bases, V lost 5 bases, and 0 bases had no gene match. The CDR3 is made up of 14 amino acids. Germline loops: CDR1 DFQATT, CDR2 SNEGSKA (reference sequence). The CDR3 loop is CSALAGGSYNEQFF. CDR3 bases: TGCAGTGCTCTAGCGGGAGGCTCCTACAATGAGCAGTTCTTC.

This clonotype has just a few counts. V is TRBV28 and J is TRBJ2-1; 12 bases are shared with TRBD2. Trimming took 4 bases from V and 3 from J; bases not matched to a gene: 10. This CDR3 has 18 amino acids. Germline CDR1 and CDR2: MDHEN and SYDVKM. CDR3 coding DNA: TGTGCCAGCAGTTCCCCCTCGAGGACTAGCGGGGACTACAATGAGCAGTTCTTC. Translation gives CASSSPSRTSGDYNEQFF.

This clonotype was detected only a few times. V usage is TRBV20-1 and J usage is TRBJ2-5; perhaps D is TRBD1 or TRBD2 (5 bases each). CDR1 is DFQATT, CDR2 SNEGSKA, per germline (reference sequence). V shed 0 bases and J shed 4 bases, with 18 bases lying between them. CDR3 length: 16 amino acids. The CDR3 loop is CSARDPTGKGGETQYF. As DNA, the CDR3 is TGCAGTGCTAGAGATCCAACAGGTAAAGGAGGAGAGACCCAGTACTTC.

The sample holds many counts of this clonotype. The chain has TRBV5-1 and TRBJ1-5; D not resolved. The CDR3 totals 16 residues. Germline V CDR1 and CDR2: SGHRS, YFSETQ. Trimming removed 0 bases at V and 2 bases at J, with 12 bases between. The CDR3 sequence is CASSLGPASGNQPQHF. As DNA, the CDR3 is TGCGCCAGCAGCTTGGGTCCAGCCAGCGGCAATCAGCCCCAGCATTTT.

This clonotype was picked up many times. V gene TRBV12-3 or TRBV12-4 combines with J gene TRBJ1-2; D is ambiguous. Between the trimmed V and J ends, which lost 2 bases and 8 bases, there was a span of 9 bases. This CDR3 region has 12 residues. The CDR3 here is CASSLSAGGYTF. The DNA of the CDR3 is TGTGCCAGCAGTTTAAGTGCGGGCGGCTACACCTTC.

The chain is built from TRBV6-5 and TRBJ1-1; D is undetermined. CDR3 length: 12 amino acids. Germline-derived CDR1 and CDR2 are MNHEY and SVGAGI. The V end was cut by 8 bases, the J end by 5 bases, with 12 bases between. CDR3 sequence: CASSGIGTEAFF. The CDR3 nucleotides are TGTGCCAGCTCGGGGATTGGGACTGAAGCTTTCTTT.

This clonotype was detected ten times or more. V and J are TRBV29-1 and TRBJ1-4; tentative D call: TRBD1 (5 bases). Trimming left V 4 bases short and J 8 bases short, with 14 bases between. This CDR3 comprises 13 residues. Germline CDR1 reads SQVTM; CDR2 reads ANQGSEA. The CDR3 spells CSVVRTSGEKLFF. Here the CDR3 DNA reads TGCAGCGTTGTGAGGACCTCAGGGGAAAAACTGTTTTTT.

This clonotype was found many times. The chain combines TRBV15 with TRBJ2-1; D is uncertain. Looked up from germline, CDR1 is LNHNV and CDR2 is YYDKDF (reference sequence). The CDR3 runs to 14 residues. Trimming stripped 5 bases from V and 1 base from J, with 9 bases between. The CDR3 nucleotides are TGTGCCACCAGCCCACAAGGATCCTACAATGAGCAGTTCTTC. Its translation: CATSPQGSYNEQFF.

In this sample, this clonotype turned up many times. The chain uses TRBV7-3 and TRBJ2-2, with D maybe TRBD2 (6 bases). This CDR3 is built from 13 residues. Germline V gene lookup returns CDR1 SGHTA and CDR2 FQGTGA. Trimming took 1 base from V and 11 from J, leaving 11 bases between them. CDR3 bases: TGTGCCAGCAGCTTAAACGGAGGGCTCGAGCTGTTTTTT. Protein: CASSLNGGLELFF. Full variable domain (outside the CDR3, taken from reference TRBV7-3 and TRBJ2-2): GAGVSQTPSNKVTEKGKYVELRCDPISGHTALYWYRQSLGQGPEFLIYFQGTGAADDSGLPNDRFFAVRPEGSVSTLKIQRTERGDSAVYLCASSLNGGLELFFGEGSRLTVL.

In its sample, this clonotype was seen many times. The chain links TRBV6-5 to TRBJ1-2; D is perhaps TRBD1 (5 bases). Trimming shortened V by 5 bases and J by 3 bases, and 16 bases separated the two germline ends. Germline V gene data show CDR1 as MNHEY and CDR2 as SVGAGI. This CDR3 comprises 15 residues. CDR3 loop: CASSPTGSGDYGYTF. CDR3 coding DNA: TGTGCCAGCAGTCCCACCGGGTCGGGGGACTATGGCTACACCTTC.

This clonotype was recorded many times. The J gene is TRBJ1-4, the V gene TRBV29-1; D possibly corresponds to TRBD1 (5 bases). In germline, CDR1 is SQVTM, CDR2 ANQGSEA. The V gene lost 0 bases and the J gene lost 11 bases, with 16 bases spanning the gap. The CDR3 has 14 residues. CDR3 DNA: TGCAGCGTTGAAGATCCCCAGGGAAGGAAGAAACTGTTTTTT. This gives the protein CSVEDPQGRKKLFF.

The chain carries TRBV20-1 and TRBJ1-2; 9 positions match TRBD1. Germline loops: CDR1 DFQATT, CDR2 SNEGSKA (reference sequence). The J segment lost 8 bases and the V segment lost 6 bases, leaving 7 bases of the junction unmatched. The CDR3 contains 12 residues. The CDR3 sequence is CSAPGTGQGYTF. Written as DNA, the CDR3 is TGCAGTGCCCCCGGGACAGGGCAGGGCTACACCTTC.

Here the CDR3 reads CASSSNSDGYTF. In DNA, the CDR3 is TGTGCCAGCAGCTCTAACTCGGATGGCTACACCTTC. V gene TRBV7-8 combines with J gene TRBJ1-2, with no clear D. V gave up 4 bases and J gave up 6 bases, with 9 bases separating them. This CDR3 contains 12 residues. Per germline, CDR1 SGHVS and CDR2 FQNEAQ.

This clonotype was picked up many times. The CDR3 DNA reads as TGTGCCAGCAGGCCGGCTCTAGCGGGAGGGCCCAAGGGTTATGAGCAGTTCTTC. Its protein is CASRPALAGGPKGYEQFF. The chain carries TRBV12-3 or TRBV12-4 and TRBJ2-1; TRBD2 aligns across 12 bases. With V trimmed by 6 bases and J by 8 bases, 17 bases remained unmatched. This CDR3 comprises 18 residues.

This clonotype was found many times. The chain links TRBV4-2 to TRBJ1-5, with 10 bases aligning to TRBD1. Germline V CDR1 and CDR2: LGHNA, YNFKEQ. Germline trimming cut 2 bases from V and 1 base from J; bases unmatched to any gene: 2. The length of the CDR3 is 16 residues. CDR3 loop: CASSQRTGGSNQPQHF. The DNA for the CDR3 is TGTGCCAGCAGCCAACGGACAGGGGGGAGCAATCAGCCCCAGCATTTT.

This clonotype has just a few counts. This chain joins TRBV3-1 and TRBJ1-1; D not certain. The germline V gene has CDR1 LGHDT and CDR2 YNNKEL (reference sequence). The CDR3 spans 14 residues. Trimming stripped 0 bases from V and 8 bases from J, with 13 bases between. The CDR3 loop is CASSQERWRVEAFF. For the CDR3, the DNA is TGTGCCAGCAGCCAAGAACGGTGGAGGGTCGAAGCTTTCTTT. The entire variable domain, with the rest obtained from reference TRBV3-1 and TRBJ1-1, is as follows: DTAVSQTPKYLVTQMGNDKSIKCEQNLGHDTMYWYKQDSKKFLKIMFSYNNKELIINETVPNRFSPKSPDKAHLNLHINSLELGDSAVYFCASSQERWRVEAFFGQGTRLTVV.

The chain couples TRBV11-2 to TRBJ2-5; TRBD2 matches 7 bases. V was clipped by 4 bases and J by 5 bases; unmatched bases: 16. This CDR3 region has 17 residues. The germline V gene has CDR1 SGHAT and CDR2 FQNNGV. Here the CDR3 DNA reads TGTGCCAGCAGCTCCCCCTGGAGGGAGGGAGCGTGGGAGACCCAGTACTTC. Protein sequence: CASSSPWREGAWETQYF.

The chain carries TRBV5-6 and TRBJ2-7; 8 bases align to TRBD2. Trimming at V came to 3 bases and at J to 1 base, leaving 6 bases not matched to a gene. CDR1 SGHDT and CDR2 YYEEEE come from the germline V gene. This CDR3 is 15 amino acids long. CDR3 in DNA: TGTGCCAGCAGCTCCCGGGAGGGCAGTTCCTACGAGCAGTACTTC. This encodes CASSSREGSSYEQYF.

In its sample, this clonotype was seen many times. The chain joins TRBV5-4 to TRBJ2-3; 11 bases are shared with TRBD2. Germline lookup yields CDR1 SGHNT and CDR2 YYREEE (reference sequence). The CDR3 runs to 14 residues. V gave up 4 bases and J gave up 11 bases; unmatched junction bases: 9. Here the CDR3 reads CASSLTSGDTLQYF. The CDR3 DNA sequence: TGTGCCAGCAGCCTGACTAGCGGGGATACCCTGCAGTATTTT.

The CDR3 reads CAWSVTGTNTEAFF. CDR3 DNA: TGTGCCTGGAGTGTAACTGGAACCAACACTGAAGCTTTCTTT. The chain recombines TRBV30 with TRBJ1-1, with no clear D. Germline-derived CDR1 and CDR2 are GTSNPN and SVGIG (reference sequence). Trimming shortened V by 0 bases and J by 2 bases, and 10 bases separated the two germline ends. The CDR3 runs 14 residues.

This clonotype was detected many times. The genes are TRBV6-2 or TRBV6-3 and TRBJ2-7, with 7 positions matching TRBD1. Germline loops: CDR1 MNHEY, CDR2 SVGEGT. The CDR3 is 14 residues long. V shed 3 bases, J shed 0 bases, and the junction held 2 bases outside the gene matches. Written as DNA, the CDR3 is TGTGCCAGCAGTTATGCAGGGGGCTCCTACGAGCAGTACGTC. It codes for CASSYAGGSYEQYV.

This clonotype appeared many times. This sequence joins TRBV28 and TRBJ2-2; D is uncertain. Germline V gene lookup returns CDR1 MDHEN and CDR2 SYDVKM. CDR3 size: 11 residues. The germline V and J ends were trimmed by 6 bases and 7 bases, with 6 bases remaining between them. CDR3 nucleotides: TGTGCCAGCAGCACTCACGGGGAGCTGTTTTTT. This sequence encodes CASSTHGELFF. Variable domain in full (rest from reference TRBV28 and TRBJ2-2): DVKVTQSSRYLVKRTGEKVFLECVQDMDHENMFWYRQDPGLGLRLIYFSYDVKMKEKGDIPEGYSVSREKKERFSLILESASTNQTSMYLCASSTHGELFFGEGSRLTVL.

This CDR3 reads CASSLVGGDGNTIYF. The CDR3 nucleotides read TGTGCCAGCAGCTTAGTAGGAGGGGATGGAAACACCATATATTTT. The V gene is TRBV7-6, the J gene TRBJ1-3, with D perhaps matching TRBD1 (5 bases). The length of the CDR3 is 15 residues. Germline V lookup: CDR1 SGHVS, CDR2 FNYEAQ. Trimming stripped 1 base from V and 3 bases from J, with 10 bases between.

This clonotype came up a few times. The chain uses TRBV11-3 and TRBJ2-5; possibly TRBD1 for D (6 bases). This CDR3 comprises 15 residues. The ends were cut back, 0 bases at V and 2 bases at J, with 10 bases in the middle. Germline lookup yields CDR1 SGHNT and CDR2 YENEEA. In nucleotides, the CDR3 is TGTGCCAGCAGCTTAGACAGGGGTACACAAGAGACCCAGTACTTC. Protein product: CASSLDRGTQETQYF.